This paragraph reports one TCR beta chain. This entry is derived from a study of control samples from healthy donors and cancer patients. The repertoire was sequenced with immunoSEQ multiplex PCR; TCRdb's copy has only in-frame clones and lacks some. The top ten hold around 2.3% of the sample, which has about 100,000 clones, 90% to 95% seen once. The CDR3 totals 15 residues. From germline, CDR1 is SGHTA and CDR2 FQGNSA. V lost 3 bases and J 2 bases, leaving 10 bases between the germline ends. This chain connects TRBV7-2 to TRBJ2-2, with D hard to call. What was sequenced was blood. This TCR derives from a young woman in good health. CDR3 residues: CASSLEHSNTGELFF. The CDR3 region has the DNA TGTGCCAGCAGCTTGGAACACTCAAACACCGGGGAGCTGTTTTTT.